What follows describes a single T cell receptor beta chain. This clonotype was picked up a small number of times. Its specific antigen is unknown. Per-nucleotide qualities are absent, and no much larger clonotype sits a single base away. TCRdb records Illumina NovaSeq 6000 as the sequencer. TCRalpha and TCRbeta cDNA libraries were constructed by 5'RACE with constant-segment primers, with sample barcodes and unique molecular identifiers being introduced. Trizol reagent was used to extract RNA from every sample. Library amplification was performed in two PCR steps, and a second sample barcode and Illumina TruSeq adapters were introduced in the second step. Sequencing of the libraries was done on an Illumina NovaSeq, producing 2 x 150 bp paired-end reads. The study's processing was this. Demultiplexing of reads and collapsing into UMI-guided consensus sequences were performed with migec v1.2.7. Using mixcr v2.1.11, the UMI consensuses were aligned to TRA and TRB V and J templates and assembled into clonotypes. A clonotype was counted as expanded or contracted only if both edgeR and NoisET called the change significant, with noise models trained on biological replicates. For edgeR calls, the thresholds were a false discovery rate-adjusted p below 0.01 and a log2 fold-change of 1. As an exploratory analysis of dynamics, max-normalized trajectories of the 1000 most abundant clonotypes were examined by PCA with hierarchical clustering. Separately sequenced CD4+ and CD8+ repertoires were used to assign a CD4 or CD8 phenotype to each responding clone. Clones were called with MiXCR by TCRdb after fastp trimmed the public reads at Q25, and only in-frame beta chains were retained. Entries are consolidated by CDR3 protein sequence, retaining the most common genes and DNA. Clone size and V and J calls follow TCRdb, not the original study. The sample table records 180,000 or so distinct CDR3 sequences; roughly 10% of these occur just once. The leading ten clones occupy roughly 3.8% of the sample.

The data were obtained in a study of T-cell memory formation after mild COVID-19 (dated by TCRdb to the early 2020s). About the investigation overall: Most TCR sequence clusters were specific to one of the two donors. Two young, previously healthy adult volunteers made up the cohort, one male and one female. In a couple of donors, T-cell clones that expanded and contracted after mild COVID-19 were tracked by sequencing TCRalpha and TCRbeta repertoires over time. What the authors observed across the whole study: Balanced CD4/CD8 phenotypes were observed for clones contracting from day 15 to 85, whereas a bias towards CD4+ was observed for a second wave of clones expanding from day 15 to 37. The study included only a couple of mild cases, and larger cohorts that include severe cases with pre-infection samples were judged to be necessary. Some responding clones were detected in pre-infection memory, which suggested that pre-existing cross-reactive memory T cells had joined the SARS-CoV-2 response. Whether the second-wave clones peaking on day 37 were SARS-CoV-2 specific was not confirmed. Contracting CD4+ clones were found mainly in CM and EM memory subsets, while CD8+ clones were enriched in EMRA.

From the cysteine up to the phenylalanine, the CDR3 has a length of 16 residues. Only CDR3 DNA remains: 48 bases, in frame from the first base. Sequences SGHRS (CDR1) and YFSETQ (CDR2) are obtained from the germline V gene. The junction shows trimming of 0 bases on V and 7 bases on J, and the gene matches do not reach 11 bases of it. Ficoll-Paque density gradient centrifugation was the method used to isolate PBMCs. Sequencing input: PBMCs or a T cell subset sorted from them (not recorded which). This receptor was obtained from a man between 18 and 35 years old who had mild COVID-19 (a few samples of this study predate the infection). The sample titles of this study are shuffled in the database, so cell type and time point are left out; the donor was told from shared clones. Rearrangement joined TRBV5-1 to TRBJ1-2; TRBD1 matches 8 bases in the middle. CDR3 reads: CASSLVAGQGYSGYTF. The sequenced DNA is TGCGCCAGCAGCTTGGTTGCCGGACAGGGTTATAGTGGCTACACCTTC. Where the CDR3 stops, the reference TRBV5-1 and TRBJ1-2 genes take over; the full variable domain is KAGVTQTPRYLIKTRGQQVTLSCSPISGHRSVSWYQQTPGQGLQFLFEYFSETQRNKGNFPGRFSGRQFSNSRSEMNVSTLELGDSALYLCASSLVAGQGYSGYTFGSGTRLTVV.